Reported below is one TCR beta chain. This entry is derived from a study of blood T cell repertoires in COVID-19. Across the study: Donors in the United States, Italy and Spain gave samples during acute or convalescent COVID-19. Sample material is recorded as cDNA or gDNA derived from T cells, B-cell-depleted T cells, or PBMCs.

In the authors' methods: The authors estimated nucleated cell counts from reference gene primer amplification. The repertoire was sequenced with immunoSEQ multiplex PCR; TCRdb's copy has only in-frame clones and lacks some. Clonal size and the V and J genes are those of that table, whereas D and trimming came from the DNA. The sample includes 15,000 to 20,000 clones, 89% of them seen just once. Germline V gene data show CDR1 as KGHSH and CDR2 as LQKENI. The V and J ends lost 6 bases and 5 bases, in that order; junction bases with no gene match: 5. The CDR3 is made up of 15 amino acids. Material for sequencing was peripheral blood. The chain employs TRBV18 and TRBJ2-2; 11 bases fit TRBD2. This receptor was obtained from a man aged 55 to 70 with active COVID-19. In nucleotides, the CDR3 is TGTGCCAGCTCTCTAGCGGGAGGCTCAACCGGGGAGCTGTTTTTT. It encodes CASSLAGGSTGELFF.